Presented here are 25 T cell receptor beta chains from one specimen sequenced in a study of preoperative IRX-2 immunotherapy in early breast cancer. Produced via immunoSEQ multiplex PCR; TCRdb's table is partial and in-frame only. This table has 34,000 or so clones, less than 90% appearing once. Specified treatment: preoperative locoregional IRX-2 cytokine immunotherapy. Source: lymph node tissue, taken from a patient treated with IRX-2 immunotherapy. The receptors come from a human donor with breast cancer.

V is TRBV1 and J is TRBJ2-7; TRBD2, as called in the table, went unchecked against the DNA. TRBV1 is an annotated pseudogene. This CDR3 has 15 amino acids. CDR3 in amino acids: CASSHYSGSRVEQYF. The DNA for the CDR3 is TGCGCCAGCAGCCATTATAGCGGGAGCCGGGTCGAGCAGTACTTC.

The chain recombines TRBV18 with TRBJ2-7, with a weak D call TRBD2 (6 bases). V lost 6 bases and J 4 bases, leaving 13 bases between the germline ends. The CDR3 has 13 residues. Germline lookup yields CDR1 KGHSH and CDR2 LQKENI. CDR3 region: CASSLAGGYEQYF. The CDR3 region has the DNA TGTGCCAGCTCTCTCGCCGGGGGTTACGAGCAGTACTTC.

The rearrangement joins TRBV18 to TRBJ2-2; the match to TRBD2 covers 7 bases. The J segment lost 0 bases and the V segment lost 0 bases, leaving 1 base of the junction unmatched. CDR1 KGHSH and CDR2 LQKENI come from the germline V gene. The CDR3 spans 16 residues. DNA of the CDR3: TGTGCCAGCTCACCACCTCGGGGGGCGAACACCGGGGAGCTGTTTTTT. Its translation: CASSPPRGANTGELFF.

V and J are TRBV18 and TRBJ2-5, with 7 bases lining up with TRBD1. The junction had 9 bases not matched to a gene; V was cut back by 6 bases and J by 2 bases. Germline values: CDR1 KGHSH, CDR2 LQKENI. This CDR3 is 15 amino acids long. The CDR3 sequence is CASSRDRIPQETQYF. CDR3 nucleotides: TGTGCCAGCTCCCGGGACAGAATACCACAAGAGACCCAGTACTTC.

V usage is TRBV2 and J usage is TRBJ2-4; TRBD2 aligns across 7 bases. The CDR3 has 13 residues. The trim removed 8 bases at V and 4 bases at J, leaving 5 bases unmatched. Germline V CDR1 and CDR2: SNHLY, FYNNEI. The CDR3 sequence: CASFREAKNIQYF. Here the CDR3 DNA reads TGTGCCAGCTTCCGGGAGGCGAAAAACATTCAGTACTTC.

This clone has only a few counts. Additional DNA sequences in this sample encode the identical CDR3. V and J are TRBV18 and TRBJ2-1; D ambiguous. With 6 bases removed from V and 6 bases from J, the gap between germline ends came to 12 bases. This CDR3 spans 13 amino acids. Germline CDR1 is KGHSH and CDR2 is LQKENI. The CDR3, as DNA: TGTGCCAGCTCGCCTCGTACGGGCAATGAGCAGTTCTTC. It codes for CASSPRTGNEQFF.

The CDR3, as DNA: TGTGCCAGCAGCCCGTTGGGGGGCAAAAACATTCAGTACTTC. It specifies CASSPLGGKNIQYF. V gene TRBV27 combines with J gene TRBJ2-4, with D possibly matching TRBD2 (6 bases). The CDR3 contains 14 residues. Germline V gene sequence: CDR1 MNHEY, CDR2 SMNVEV (reference sequence). V was clipped by 6 bases and J by 3 bases, with 12 bases between them.

This clone appeared a single time. This sequence joins TRBV19 and TRBJ1-3; TRBD1 agrees at 7 bases. J lost 3 bases, V lost 5 bases, and 4 bases had no gene match. This CDR3 region has 14 residues. Germline V gene sequence: CDR1 LNHDA, CDR2 SQIVND (reference sequence). The CDR3 sequence is CASSSGGNGNTIYF. The CDR3 region has the DNA TGTGCCAGTAGTTCAGGGGGGAATGGAAACACCATATATTTT.

The chain couples TRBV5-1 to TRBJ2-3; TRBD1 might be the D (5 bases). The germline V gene encodes CDR1 SGHRS and CDR2 YFSETQ. Trimming cost V 0 bases and J 1 base, with 6 bases left between them. The CDR3 sequence is 14 residues long. The CDR3 nucleotides read TGCGCCAGCAGCTTGGCCAGGGGCACAGATACGCAGTATTTT. This codes for CASSLARGTDTQYF.

J is TRBJ2-3 and V is TRBV30; D not certain. There are 14 residues in the CDR3. V lost 0 bases and J lost 0, with 7 bases in between. Germline CDR1 is GTSNPN and CDR2 is SVGIG (reference sequence). CDR3 nucleotide sequence: TGTGCCTGGAGTGTAGTCTCTAGCACAGATACGCAGTATTTT. Amino acids: CAWSVVSSTDTQYF.

The chain joins TRBV7-6 to TRBJ1-4, with D possibly TRBD1 on 5 matching bases. Trimming took off 5 bases at V and 8 bases at J, with 15 bases between the two ends. This CDR3 is built from 14 residues. The germline gives CDR1 SGHVS, CDR2 FNYEAQ. The CDR3 is CASSPLQGDEKLFF. CDR3 bases: TGTGCCAGCAGCCCCCTTCAGGGTGACGAAAAACTGTTTTTT.

This clone was recorded a few times. The chain carries TRBV15 and TRBJ1-4; D not resolved. Germline CDR1 reads LNHNV; CDR2 reads YYDKDF (reference sequence). The V end lost 0 bases, the J end lost 4 bases, and 9 bases lay between the germline ends. This CDR3 has 15 residues. The CDR3, as DNA: TGTGCCACCAGCAGAGATCCAGGAGTTAATGAAAAACTGTTTTTT. Translating gives CATSRDPGVNEKLFF.

The V gene is TRBV28, the J gene TRBJ1-4; D uncertain. CDR1 and CDR2 from the germline V gene are MDHEN and SYDVKM. The V and J ends lost 0 bases and 6 bases respectively, with 8 bases between them. This CDR3 has 14 residues. The CDR3 coding sequence is TGTGCCAGCAGTTTATGGCGCCCCGATGAAAAACTGTTTTTT. Amino acids: CASSLWRPDEKLFF.

V and J are TRBV2 and TRBJ2-7; the match to TRBD1 covers 8 bases. The V segment lost 8 bases and the J segment 2 bases; nucleotides outside the gene matches: 8. Looked up from germline, CDR1 is SNHLY and CDR2 is FYNNEI. CDR3 length: 14 amino acids. The DNA for the CDR3 is TGTGCCAGCGCGGTAGACAGGGGACCCTACGAGCAGTACTTC. Protein sequence: CASAVDRGPYEQYF.

This chain connects TRBV10-3 to TRBJ2-7, with D possibly TRBD1 on 6 matching bases. The CDR3 is 14 amino acids. Germline assignment: CDR1 ENHRY and CDR2 SYGVKD. V lost 0 bases, J lost 4 bases, and 10 bases lay in between. DNA for the CDR3: TGTGCCATCAGTGAGTCGGGCAGGGGTTACGAGCAGTACTTC. Amino acid sequence: CAISESGRGYEQYF.

This clone was seen more than once but under ten times. V and J are TRBV29-1 and TRBJ2-1; TRBD1 or TRBD2 may be the D gene (6 bases each). Per the germline V gene, CDR1 is SQVTM and CDR2 is ANQGSEA. This CDR3 comprises 14 residues. V lost 3 bases and J lost 5, with 14 bases in between. The chain's CDR3 is CSVELGGHDNEQFF. In DNA, the CDR3 is TGCAGCGTTGAGTTGGGGGGCCACGACAATGAGCAGTTCTTC.

The rearrangement joins TRBV27 to TRBJ1-2, with a possible D match to TRBD1 (5 bases). Between the trimmed V and J ends, which lost 10 bases and 4 bases, there was a span of 13 bases. Germline V gives CDR1 MNHEY, CDR2 SMNVEV (reference sequence). The CDR3 totals 12 residues. As DNA, the CDR3 is TGTGCCACCACCAGGGAGGGCTATGGCTACACCTTC. It encodes CATTREGYGYTF.

V and J are TRBV6-7 and TRBJ2-5; TRBD2 matches 8 bases. TRBV6-7 is assigned to the ORF class and has an uncertain function. V lost 6 bases and J lost 2; bases outside the gene matches: 17. The CDR3 has 18 residues. CDR3 bases: TGTGCCAGCAGCCTCAACCCTGCGGGGGGCGCATCACAAGAGACCCAGTACTTC. This encodes CASSLNPAGGASQETQYF.

A remark on this clone: The junction departs from germline at one end; a sequencing error may be responsible. The chain recombines TRBV9 with TRBJ2-1, with D uncertain. The CDR3 runs to 14 residues. The V gene's germline CDR1 is SGDLS and CDR2 YYNGEE. CDR3 coding DNA: TGTGCCAGCAGCGCTCGATACGTCTACGATGAGCAGTTCTTC. Translation gives CASSARYVYDEQFF. Complete variable domain (other parts from reference TRBV9 and TRBJ2-1): DSGVTQTPKHLITATGQRVTLRCSPRSGDLSVYWYQQSLDQGLQFLIQYYNGEERAKGNILERFSAQQFPDLHSELNLSSLELGDSALYFCASSARYVYDEQFFGPGTRLTVL.

The genes are TRBV5-8 and TRBJ2-7, with 7 bases fitting TRBD1. Germline-derived CDR1 and CDR2 are SGHTS and YDEGEE. The CDR3 spans 13 residues. The ends lost 4 bases at V and 5 bases at J; junction bases unmatched: 6. The CDR3 loop is CASSRSGTDEQYF. In nucleotides, the CDR3 is TGTGCCAGCAGCCGGTCCGGGACAGACGAGCAGTACTTC.

The chain links TRBV30 to TRBJ1-2, with 9 bases matching TRBD1. The CDR3 covers 12 residues. After removal of 5 bases from V and 12 bases from J, the junction contained 10 bases not matched to a gene. Germline V gene data show CDR1 as GTSNPN and CDR2 as SVGIG (reference sequence). The CDR3, as DNA: TGTGCCTGGGACCGGGACAGGGTGGTCCACACCTTC. Translation gives CAWDRDRVVHTF.

This chain links TRBV7-7 with TRBJ1-1; no clear D gene. Germline CDR1 SSHAT, CDR2 FNYEAQ (reference sequence). With 5 bases removed from V and 2 bases from J, the gap between germline ends came to 12 bases. This CDR3 comprises 14 residues. The CDR3 bases are TGTGCCAGCAGCGCTAGAAGACTAAACACTGAAGCTTTCTTT. Protein sequence: CASSARRLNTEAFF.

The V call is TRBV6-4, the J call TRBJ2-3; TRBD2 matches 11 bases. The CDR3 covers 17 residues. Germline assignment: CDR1 MRHNA and CDR2 SNTAGT. The V and J ends lost 4 bases and 1 base, in that order; junction bases with no gene match: 7. CDR3 in amino acids: CASSAGLAGSGTDTQYF. In DNA form, the CDR3 reads TGTGCCAGCAGTGCTGGACTAGCGGGCAGCGGCACAGATACGCAGTATTTT.

The V and J genes are TRBV14 and TRBJ1-1, with a weak D call TRBD1 (5 bases). The CDR3 is 17 residues long. Per the germline V gene, CDR1 is SGHDN and CDR2 is FVKESK. Trimming pared 0 bases from V and 6 bases from J, leaving 20 bases between. CDR3 nucleotide sequence: TGTGCCAGCAGCCAAGACTGGTTATGGGGCGGGAGGGCTGAAGCTTTCTTT. The encoded protein is CASSQDWLWGGRAEAFF.

This chain connects TRBV25-1 to TRBJ1-2; 7 nucleotides match TRBD1. The ends lost 4 bases at V and 0 bases at J; junction bases unmatched: 8. CDR1 and CDR2 from the germline V gene are MGHDK and SYGVNS. The CDR3 is 16 residues long. The CDR3 coding sequence is TGTGCCAGCAGTGGGGGAGAGGGACAGACTAACTATGGCTACACCTTC. The encoded protein is CASSGGEGQTNYGYTF.